One TCR beta chain is described in this entry. This specimen comes from a study of blood T cell repertoires in COVID-19. About the research overall: Researchers got acute and convalescent COVID-19 samples from the United States, Italy and Spain.

Germline values: CDR1 SGHRS, CDR2 YFSETQ. The ends were cut back, 6 bases at V and 0 bases at J, with 9 bases in the middle. The CDR3 sequence is 13 residues long. The repertoire was sequenced with immunoSEQ multiplex PCR; TCRdb's copy has only in-frame clones and lacks some. The data show approximately 130,000 clones, with more than 75% seen just once and 3% to 4% held by the top ten. This chain joins TRBV5-1 and TRBJ1-1, with TRBD1 as a possible D gene (6 bases). The sequencing input was peripheral blood. This clonotype was obtained from a man in his fifties or sixties with acute or convalescent COVID-19. The CDR3 DNA is TGCGCCAGCACAGGACAGATGAACACTGAAGCTTTCTTT. This encodes CASTGQMNTEAFF.